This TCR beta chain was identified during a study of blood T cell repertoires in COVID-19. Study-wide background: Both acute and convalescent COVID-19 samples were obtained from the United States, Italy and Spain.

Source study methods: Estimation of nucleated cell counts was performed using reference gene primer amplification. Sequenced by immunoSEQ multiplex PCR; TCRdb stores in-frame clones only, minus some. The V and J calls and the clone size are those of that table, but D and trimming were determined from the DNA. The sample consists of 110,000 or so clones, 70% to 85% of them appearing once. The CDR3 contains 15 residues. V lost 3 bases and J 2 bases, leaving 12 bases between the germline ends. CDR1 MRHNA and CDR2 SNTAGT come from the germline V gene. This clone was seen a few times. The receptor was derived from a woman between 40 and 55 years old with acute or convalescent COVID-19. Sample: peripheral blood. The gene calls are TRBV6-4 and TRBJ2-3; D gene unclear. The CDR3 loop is CASSERLDDTDTQYF. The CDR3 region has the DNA TGTGCCAGCAGTGAGCGGCTAGATGACACAGATACGCAGTATTTT.